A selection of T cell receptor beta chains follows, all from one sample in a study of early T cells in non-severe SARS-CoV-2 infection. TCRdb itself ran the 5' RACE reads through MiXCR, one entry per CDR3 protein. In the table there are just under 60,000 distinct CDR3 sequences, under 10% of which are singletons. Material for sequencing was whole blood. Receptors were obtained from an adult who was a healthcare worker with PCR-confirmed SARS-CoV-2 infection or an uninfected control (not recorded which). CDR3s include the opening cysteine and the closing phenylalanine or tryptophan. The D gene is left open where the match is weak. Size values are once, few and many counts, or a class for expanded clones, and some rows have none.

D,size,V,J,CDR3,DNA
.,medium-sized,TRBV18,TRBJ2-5,CASSSPGPQETQYF,TGTGCCAGCTCATCCCCGGGACCTCAAGAGACCCAGTACTTC
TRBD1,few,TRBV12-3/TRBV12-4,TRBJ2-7,CASSWKTGIHEQYF,TGTGCCAGCAGTTGGAAGACAGGGATCCACGAGCAGTACTTC
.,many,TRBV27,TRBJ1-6,CASSLSLPGGSPLHF,TGTGCCAGCAGTTTATCACTCCCTGGGGGCTCACCCCTCCACTTT
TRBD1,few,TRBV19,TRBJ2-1,CASSMGQGAGEQFF,TGTGCCAGTAGTATGGGCCAGGGGGCGGGAGAGCAGTTCTTC
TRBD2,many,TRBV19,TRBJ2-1,CASSIASLAGTRNEQFF,TGTGCCAGTAGTATCGCCTCTCTAGCGGGAACCCGCAATGAGCAGTTCTTC
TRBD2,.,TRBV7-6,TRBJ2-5,CASSWTSGRGETQYF,TGTGCCAGCAGCTGGACTAGCGGGAGGGGAGAGACCCAGTACTTC
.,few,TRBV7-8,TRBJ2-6,CASSSALIQTLNGANVLTF,TGTGCCAGCAGCTCCGCCCTCATACAGACCCTTAATGGGGCCAACGTCCTGACTTTC
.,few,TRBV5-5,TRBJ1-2,CASSSLGAASNYGYTF,TGTGCCAGCAGCTCCCTTGGGGCCGCCTCTAACTATGGCTACACCTTC
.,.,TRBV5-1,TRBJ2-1,CASSHQGQRNEQFF,TGCGCCAGCAGCCACCAGGGGCAGAGGAATGAGCAGTTCTTC
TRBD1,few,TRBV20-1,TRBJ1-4,CSAPWDRGEKLFF,TGCAGTGCTCCATGGGACAGGGGTGAAAAACTGTTTTTT
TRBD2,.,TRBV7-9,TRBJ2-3,CASSLDGLAVTDTQYF,TGTGCCAGCAGCTTAGATGGACTAGCGGTCACAGATACGCAGTATTTT
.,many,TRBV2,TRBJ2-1,CASSEALDSYNEQFF,TGTGCCAGCAGTGAAGCCTTAGACTCCTACAATGAGCAGTTCTTC
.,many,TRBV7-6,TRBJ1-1,CASSYRAGDTEAFF,TGTGCCAGCAGCTACAGGGCTGGGGACACTGAAGCTTTCTTT
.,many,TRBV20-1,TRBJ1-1,CSAAGHLNTEAFF,TGCAGTGCGGCCGGCCATCTGAACACTGAAGCTTTCTTT
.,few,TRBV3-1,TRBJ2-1,CASSLVGDDSDEQFF,TGTGCCAGCAGCCTCGTTGGGGACGATTCGGATGAGCAGTTCTTC
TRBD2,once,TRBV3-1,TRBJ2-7,CASSQTPGLAAYEQYF,TGTGCCAGCAGCCAAACCCCGGGACTAGCGGCCTACGAGCAGTACTTC
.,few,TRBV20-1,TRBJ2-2,CSARRRVVNGELFF,TGCAGTGCTAGGCGGCGGGTGGTTAACGGGGAGCTGTTTTTT
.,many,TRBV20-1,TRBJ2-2,CSARVSDRYTGELFF,TGCAGTGCTAGAGTTTCTGACAGATACACCGGGGAGCTGTTTTTT
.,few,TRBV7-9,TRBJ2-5,CASSLPKQEGLQETQYF,TGTGCCAGCAGCCTCCCGAAGCAGGAGGGCCTCCAAGAGACCCAGTACTTC
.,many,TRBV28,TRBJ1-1,CASSWNGGNTEAFF,TGTGCCAGCAGTTGGAATGGGGGGAACACTGAAGCTTTCTTT
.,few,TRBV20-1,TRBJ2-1,CSARRDSTNEQFF,TGCAGTGCTAGGCGGGATTCCACCAATGAGCAGTTCTTC
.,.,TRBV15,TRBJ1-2,CATSHAPGRRANGYTF,TGTGCCACCAGTCATGCCCCCGGCCGCAGGGCAAATGGCTACACCTTC
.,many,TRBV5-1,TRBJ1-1,CASSADRTNTEAFF,TGCGCCAGCAGCGCCGACAGAACGAACACTGAAGCTTTCTTT
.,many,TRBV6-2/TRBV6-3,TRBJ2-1,CASSYSGAVIENEQFF,TGTGCCAGCAGTTACTCAGGAGCGGTCATCGAAAATGAGCAGTTCTTC
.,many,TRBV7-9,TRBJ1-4,CASSLTLGQTEKLFF,TGTGCCAGCAGCCTAACCCTTGGTCAGACTGAAAAACTGTTTTTT
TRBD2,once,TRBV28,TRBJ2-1,CASSTGTSGRSYNEQFF,TGTGCCAGCAGCACCGGGACTAGCGGGAGATCCTACAATGAGCAGTTCTTC
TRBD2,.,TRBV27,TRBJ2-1,CASGLAGGGASYNEQFF,TGTGCCAGCGGACTAGCGGGAGGGGGGGCCTCCTACAATGAGCAGTTCTTC
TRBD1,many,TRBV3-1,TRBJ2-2,CASSRQGGGTGELFF,TGTGCCAGCAGCCGACAGGGGGGCGGCACCGGGGAGCTGTTTTTT
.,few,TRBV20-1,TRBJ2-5,CSAPAGGSRWETQYF,TGCAGTGCGCCGGCGGGCGGTTCCCGGTGGGAGACCCAGTACTTC
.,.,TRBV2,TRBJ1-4,CASSDPKRTALNEKLFF,TGTGCCAGCAGTGACCCCAAACGAACAGCCTTGAATGAAAAACTGTTTTTT
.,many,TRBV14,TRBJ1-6,CASSLGVNSLSPLHF,TGTGCCAGCAGCCTAGGGGTGAATTCTCTTTCACCCCTCCACTTT
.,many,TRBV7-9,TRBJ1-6,CASSPTEGVSPLHF,TGTGCCAGCAGCCCAACCGAAGGGGTTTCACCCCTCCACTTT
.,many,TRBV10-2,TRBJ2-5,CASSRGLQETQYF,TGCGCCAGCTCGAGAGGGCTCCAAGAGACCCAGTACTTC
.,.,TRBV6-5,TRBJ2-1,CASSYDSSYNEQFF,TGTGCCAGCAGTTATGATAGCTCCTACAATGAGCAGTTCTTC
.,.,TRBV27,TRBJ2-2,CASAPRVSNTGELFF,TGTGCCAGTGCTCCACGTGTTTCGAACACCGGGGAGCTGTTTTTT
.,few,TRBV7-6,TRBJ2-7,CASSLDAEQYF,TGTGCCAGCAGCTTAGACGCCGAGCAGTACTTC
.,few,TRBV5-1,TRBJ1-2,CASSLGTFMGSGYTF,TGCGCCAGCAGCTTGGGGACCTTTATGGGATCTGGCTACACCTTC
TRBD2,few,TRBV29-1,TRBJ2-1,CSVGAGGLAEFF,TGCAGCGTTGGTGCGGGGGGACTAGCGGAGTTCTTC
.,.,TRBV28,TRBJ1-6,CASTTRVSPLHF,TGTGCCAGCACTACTAGGGTTTCACCCCTCCACTTT
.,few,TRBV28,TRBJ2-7,CASSTRAGHYEQYF,TGTGCCAGCAGTACCAGGGCAGGGCACTACGAGCAGTACTTC
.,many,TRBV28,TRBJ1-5,CASSAGGSNQPQHF,TGTGCCAGCAGCGCGGGCGGTAGCAATCAGCCCCAGCATTTT
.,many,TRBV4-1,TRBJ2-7,CASSLLPGDSYEQYF,TGCGCCAGCAGCCTTCTGCCGGGGGATTCCTACGAGCAGTACTTC
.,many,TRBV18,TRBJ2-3,CASSPADTQYF,TGTGCCAGCTCACCTGCGGATACGCAGTATTTT
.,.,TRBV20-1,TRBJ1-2,CSVSTVYGYTF,TGCAGTGTCTCGACAGTCTATGGCTACACCTTC
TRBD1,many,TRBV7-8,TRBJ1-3,CASSAPGQDSGNTIYF,TGTGCCAGCAGCGCGCCCGGACAGGACTCTGGAAACACCATATATTTT
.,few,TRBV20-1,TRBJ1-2,CSSSADQRGYTF,TGCAGTTCGAGCGCGGATCAACGTGGCTACACCTTC
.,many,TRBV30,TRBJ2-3,CAWSVLGGRAPDTQYF,TGTGCCTGGAGTGTACTCGGGGGCCGGGCCCCAGATACGCAGTATTTT
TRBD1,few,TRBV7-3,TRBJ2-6,CASSPGTAPGANVLTF,TGTGCCAGCAGCCCGGGGACAGCCCCTGGGGCCAACGTCCTGACTTTC
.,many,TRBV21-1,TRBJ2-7,CASSKWRLAVSYEQYF,TGTGCCAGCAGCAAATGGAGACTAGCGGTAAGCTACGAGCAGTACTTC
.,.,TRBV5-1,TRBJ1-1,CASTLNGGTGTEAFF,TGCGCCAGCACCCTGAATGGGGGAACCGGCACTGAAGCTTTCTTT
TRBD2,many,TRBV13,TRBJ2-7,CASSLSGWREGSYEQYF,TGTGCCAGCAGCTTGTCCGGATGGCGGGAGGGCTCCTACGAGCAGTACTTC
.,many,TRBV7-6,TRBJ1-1,CASSLAPANTEAFF,TGTGCCAGCAGCTTAGCGCCAGCCAACACTGAAGCTTTCTTT
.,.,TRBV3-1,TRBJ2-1,CASRQDSNNNEQFF,TGTGCCAGCAGACAAGATTCGAATAACAATGAGCAGTTCTTC
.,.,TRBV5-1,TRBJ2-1,CASSLEGAHNEQFF,TGCGCCAGCAGCCTGGAGGGGGCCCACAATGAGCAGTTCTTC
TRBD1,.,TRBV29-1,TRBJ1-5,CSVGPQGAGQPQHF,TGCAGCGTTGGACCCCAGGGGGCCGGTCAGCCCCAGCATTTT